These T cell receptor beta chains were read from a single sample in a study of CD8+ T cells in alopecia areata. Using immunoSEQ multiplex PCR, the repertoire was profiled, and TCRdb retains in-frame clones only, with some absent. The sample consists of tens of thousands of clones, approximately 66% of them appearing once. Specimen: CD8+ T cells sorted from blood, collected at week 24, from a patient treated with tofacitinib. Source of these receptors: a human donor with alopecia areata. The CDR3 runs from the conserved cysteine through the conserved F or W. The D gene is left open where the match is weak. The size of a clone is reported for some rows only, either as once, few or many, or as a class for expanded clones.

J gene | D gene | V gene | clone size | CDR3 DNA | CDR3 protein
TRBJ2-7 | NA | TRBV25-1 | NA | TGTGCCAGCAGTGCCGACTACGAGCAGTACTTC | CASSADYEQYF
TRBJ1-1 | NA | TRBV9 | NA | TGTGCCAGCAGCGTGGGCACAAAGAACACTGAAGCTTTCTTT | CASSVGTKNTEAFF
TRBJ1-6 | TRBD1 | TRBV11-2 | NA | TGTGCCAGCAGCTTAGTTGGACAGGGGGCGCGACTCCTCCACTTT | CASSLVGQGARLLHF
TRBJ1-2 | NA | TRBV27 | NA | TGTGCCAGCAGTGGCAACAACTATGGCTACACCTTC | CASSGNNYGYTF
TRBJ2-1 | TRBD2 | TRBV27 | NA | TGTGCCAGCAGCCGAACTAGCGGGCTATACAATGAGCAGTTCTTC | CASSRTSGLYNEQFF
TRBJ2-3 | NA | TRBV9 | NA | TGTGCCAGCAGCCTATACACAGATACGCAGTATTTT | CASSLYTDTQYF
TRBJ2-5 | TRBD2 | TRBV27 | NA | TGTGCCAGCAGCTCCTGGGAGGGACAAGAGACCCAGTACTTC | CASSSWEGQETQYF
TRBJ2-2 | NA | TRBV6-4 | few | TGTGCCAGCAGTGACGGGAACACCGGGGAGCTGTTTTTT | CASSDGNTGELFF
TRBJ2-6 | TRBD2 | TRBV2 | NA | TGTGCCAGCAGTGCAACCGGGACTAGCGGGCCTGGGGCCAACGTCCTGACTTTC | CASSATGTSGPGANVLTF
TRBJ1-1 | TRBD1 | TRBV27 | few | TGTGCCAGCAGTGCGATGACAGGGCACGCTTTCTTT | CASSAMTGHAFF
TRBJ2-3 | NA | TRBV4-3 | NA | TGCGCCAGCAGCCAATCTCCAGGGAACTCCCTGTTCGGAGATACGCAGTATTTT | CASSQSPGNSLFGDTQYF
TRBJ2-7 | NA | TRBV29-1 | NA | TGCAGCGTTGAAGAAGAGATGTCCTACGAGCAGTACTTC | CSVEEEMSYEQYF
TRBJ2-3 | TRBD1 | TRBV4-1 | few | TGCGCCAGCAGCCAGTCGCACAGGGGGTGGACAGATACGCAGTATTTT | CASSQSHRGWTDTQYF
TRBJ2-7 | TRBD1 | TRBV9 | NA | TGTGCCAGCAGCGAATCAGGGACAGTCCACTACGAGCAGTACTTC | CASSESGTVHYEQYF
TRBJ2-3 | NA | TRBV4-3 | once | TGCGCCAGCAGCCAAGGGGTAGGGTCTGTCAGGAGCACAGATACGCAGTATTTT | CASSQGVGSVRSTDTQYF
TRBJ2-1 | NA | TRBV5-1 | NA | TGCGCCAGCAGCTTGTTCCAGGTCCTTTACAATGAGCAGTTCTTC | CASSLFQVLYNEQFF
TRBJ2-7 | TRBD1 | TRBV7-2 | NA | TGTGCCAGCAGCCACGAAGCCGGGACAGGGAAGAACGAGCAGTACTTC | CASSHEAGTGKNEQYF
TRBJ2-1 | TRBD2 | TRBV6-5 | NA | TGTGCCAGCAGTTCCCCGGTAGCGGGGGATACTAATGAGCAGTTCTTC | CASSSPVAGDTNEQFF
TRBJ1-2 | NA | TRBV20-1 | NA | TGCAGTGCTAGAGAGGGGGGCTACACCTTC | CSAREGGYTF
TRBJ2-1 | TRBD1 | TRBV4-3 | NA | TGCGCCAGCAGCCAGGCCCTCTCCAGGGGGCTCTACAATGAGCAGTTCTTC | CASSQALSRGLYNEQFF
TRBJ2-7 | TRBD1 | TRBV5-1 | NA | TGCGCCAGCAGCTTATCGACAGGGACCTCCTACGAGCAGTACTTC | CASSLSTGTSYEQYF
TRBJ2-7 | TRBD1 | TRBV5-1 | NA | TGCGCCAGCTCCAAAGCGGGACAGGGGGCCTACGAGCAGTACTTC | CASSKAGQGAYEQYF
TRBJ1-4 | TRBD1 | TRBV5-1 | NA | TGCGCCAGCAGCGCAGGGACAGCAACTAATGAAAAACTGTTTTTT | CASSAGTATNEKLFF
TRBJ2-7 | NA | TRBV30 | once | TGTGCCTGGGTGTTGGAGGGGGAATACGAGCAGTACTTC | CAWVLEGEYEQYF
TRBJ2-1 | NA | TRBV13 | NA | TGTGCCAGCAGCTTTCAAGGTAGCTCCTACAATGAGCAGTTCTTC | CASSFQGSSYNEQFF
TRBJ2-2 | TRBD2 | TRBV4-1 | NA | TGCGCCAGCAGCCTCGCGGGAGTCGTCGGGGAGCTGTTTTTT | CASSLAGVVGELFF
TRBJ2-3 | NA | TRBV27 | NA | TGTGCCAGCAGTCCGGGGACCATTAAGGGGGATACGCAGTATTTT | CASSPGTIKGDTQYF
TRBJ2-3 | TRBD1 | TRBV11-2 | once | TGTGCCAGCAGCTTTAGACAGGGGGTCACAGATACGCAGTATTTT | CASSFRQGVTDTQYF
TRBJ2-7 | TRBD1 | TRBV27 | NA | TGTGCCAGCAGTTTAACCCCTGGGACAGGGGCCTACGAGCAGTACTTC | CASSLTPGTGAYEQYF
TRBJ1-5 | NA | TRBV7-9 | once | TGTGCCAGCAGTGTGGGGGATAGCAATCAGCCCCAGCATTTT | CASSVGDSNQPQHF
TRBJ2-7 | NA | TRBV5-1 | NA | TGCGCCAGCAGCTTAACGACAGGAATGAGAGAGCAGTACTTC | CASSLTTGMREQYF
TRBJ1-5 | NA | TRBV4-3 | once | TGCGCCAGCAGCCAAGATAGGTATCAACCCCAGCATTTT | CASSQDRYQPQHF
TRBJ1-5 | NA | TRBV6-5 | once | TGTGCCAGCAGTCCAGGAATCAATCAGCCCCAGCATTTT | CASSPGINQPQHF
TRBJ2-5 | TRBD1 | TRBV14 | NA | TGTGCCAGCAGCCAAGAGGGACAGGGCCAAGAGACCCAGTACTTC | CASSQEGQGQETQYF
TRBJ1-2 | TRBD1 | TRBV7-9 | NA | TGTGCCAGCAGCCCTACCTTGACAGGGGTCTATGGCTACACCTTC | CASSPTLTGVYGYTF
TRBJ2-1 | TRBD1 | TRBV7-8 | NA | TGTGCCAGCAGCGTAACCGGGACAGGGATCAGCAGTGAGCAGTTCTTC | CASSVTGTGISSEQFF
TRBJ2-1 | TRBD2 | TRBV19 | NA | TGTGCCAGTAGACTAGCGGGAGGAAATGAGCAGTTCTTC | CASRLAGGNEQFF